This is a list of T cell receptor beta chains from one sample in a study of shared clonotypes between healthy human individuals. Only in-frame clones appear in the TCRdb table, and some are missing; sequencing was by immunoSEQ multiplex PCR. The sample lists about 2.4 million clones; 93% were seen once. Sequencing was carried out using naive CD4+ T cells from PBMCs. The receptors here all came from a man aged 18 to 29 in good health. Some clones in this sample may be carry-over from other donors' samples. The CDR3 runs from the conserved cysteine through the conserved F or W. D genes are given only for firm matches. A row's size may be missing; if present it is once, few, many or a size class.

d_gene: TRBD2
j_gene: TRBJ2-5
v_gene: TRBV5-1
abundance: NA
CDR3aa: CASSLDGGRAQETQYF
CDR3nt: TGCGCCAGCAGCTTGGATGGGGGGAGGGCCCAAGAGACCCAGTACTTC

d_gene: TRBD2
j_gene: TRBJ2-7
v_gene: TRBV28
abundance: NA
CDR3aa: CASSLRAGGPYEQYF
CDR3nt: TGTGCCAGCAGTCTCAGGGCGGGAGGACCCTACGAGCAGTACTTC

d_gene: NA
j_gene: TRBJ1-5
v_gene: TRBV7-9
abundance: few
CDR3aa: CASSSLSGQPQHF
CDR3nt: TGTGCCAGCAGCTCTCTTTCTGGTCAGCCCCAGCATTTT

d_gene: TRBD1
j_gene: TRBJ1-2
v_gene: TRBV11-2
abundance: NA
CDR3aa: CASSRPYRGQDYGYTF
CDR3nt: TGTGCCAGCAGCCGGCCCTACAGGGGCCAGGACTATGGCTACACCTTC

d_gene: NA
j_gene: TRBJ2-3
v_gene: TRBV28
abundance: once
CDR3aa: CASSTRGESTDTQYF
CDR3nt: TGTGCCAGCAGCACCAGGGGGGAGAGCACAGATACGCAGTATTTT

d_gene: TRBD2
j_gene: TRBJ2-3
v_gene: TRBV2
abundance: NA
CDR3aa: CASSLAGLVDTQYF
CDR3nt: TGTGCCAGCAGTTTAGCGGGATTGGTAGATACGCAGTATTTT

d_gene: TRBD2
j_gene: TRBJ2-2
v_gene: TRBV19
abundance: NA
CDR3aa: CASSIGWTSGNTGELFF
CDR3nt: TGTGCCAGTAGTATAGGATGGACTAGCGGGAACACCGGGGAGCTGTTTTTT

d_gene: TRBD1
j_gene: TRBJ2-1
v_gene: TRBV15
abundance: NA
CDR3aa: CATSRRGLGEQFF
CDR3nt: TGTGCCACCAGCAGGAGGGGGCTCGGTGAGCAGTTCTTC

d_gene: TRBD1
j_gene: TRBJ2-7
v_gene: TRBV18
abundance: NA
CDR3aa: CASSLLSTGMYEQYF
CDR3nt: TGTGCCAGCTCATTGTTATCGACAGGGATGTACGAGCAGTACTTC

d_gene: NA
j_gene: TRBJ2-5
v_gene: TRBV5-1
abundance: NA
CDR3aa: CASSAVGTFEETQYF
CDR3nt: TGCGCCAGCAGCGCCGTCGGGACATTTGAAGAGACCCAGTACTTC

d_gene: TRBD1
j_gene: TRBJ2-2
v_gene: TRBV9
abundance: NA
CDR3aa: CASSVARQGADTGELFF
CDR3nt: TGTGCCAGCAGCGTAGCGCGACAGGGGGCGGACACCGGGGAGCTGTTTTTT

d_gene: NA
j_gene: TRBJ2-1
v_gene: TRBV28
abundance: NA
CDR3aa: CASSLDGYNEQFF
CDR3nt: TGTGCCAGCAGTTTGGACGGCTACAATGAGCAGTTCTTC

d_gene: TRBD2
j_gene: TRBJ2-1
v_gene: TRBV28
abundance: NA
CDR3aa: CASSPGTSGGNEQFF
CDR3nt: TGTGCCAGCAGCCCTGGGACTAGCGGGGGCAATGAGCAGTTCTTC

d_gene: NA
j_gene: TRBJ2-3
v_gene: TRBV7-9
abundance: NA
CDR3aa: CASSLEPSGPDTQYF
CDR3nt: TGTGCCAGCAGCTTAGAACCCTCGGGCCCAGATACGCAGTATTTT

d_gene: NA
j_gene: TRBJ1-1
v_gene: TRBV5-1
abundance: NA
CDR3aa: CASSGDGSGTEAFF
CDR3nt: TGCGCCAGCAGCGGGGACGGGTCGGGCACTGAAGCTTTCTTT

d_gene: NA
j_gene: TRBJ2-2
v_gene: TRBV30
abundance: NA
CDR3aa: CAWSRAPNTGELFF
CDR3nt: TGTGCCTGGAGCCGGGCCCCGAACACCGGGGAGCTGTTTTTT

d_gene: NA
j_gene: TRBJ1-1
v_gene: TRBV2
abundance: NA
CDR3aa: CASRGDMNTEAFF
CDR3nt: TGTGCCAGCAGGGGCGACATGAACACTGAAGCTTTCTTT

d_gene: NA
j_gene: TRBJ2-2
v_gene: TRBV6-6
abundance: NA
CDR3aa: CASRIRDINTGELFF
CDR3nt: TGTGCCAGCAGGATAAGGGACATCAACACCGGGGAGCTGTTTTTT

d_gene: TRBD2
j_gene: TRBJ2-2
v_gene: TRBV9
abundance: NA
CDR3aa: CASSQRASGSTGELFF
CDR3nt: TGTGCCAGCAGCCAACGGGCTAGCGGGAGCACCGGGGAGCTGTTTTTT

d_gene: TRBD2
j_gene: TRBJ2-1
v_gene: TRBV5-1
abundance: NA
CDR3aa: CASRSSGSRDEQFF
CDR3nt: TGCGCCAGCAGATCCAGCGGGAGTAGGGATGAGCAGTTCTTC

d_gene: TRBD2
j_gene: TRBJ2-3
v_gene: TRBV9
abundance: NA
CDR3aa: CASSAHSGRQGDTQYF
CDR3nt: TGTGCCAGCAGCGCCCATAGCGGGAGGCAGGGAGATACGCAGTATTTT

d_gene: TRBD1
j_gene: TRBJ2-7
v_gene: TRBV27
abundance: NA
CDR3aa: CASSGPGQGSYEQYF
CDR3nt: TGTGCCAGCAGTGGTCCGGGACAGGGATCCTACGAGCAGTACTTC

d_gene: NA
j_gene: TRBJ2-5
v_gene: TRBV5-1
abundance: NA
CDR3aa: CASTSDKETQYF
CDR3nt: TGCGCCAGCACCTCGGACAAAGAGACCCAGTACTTC

d_gene: NA
j_gene: TRBJ2-7
v_gene: TRBV9
abundance: NA
CDR3aa: CASSVALDYYEQYF
CDR3nt: TGTGCCAGCAGCGTAGCTCTGGACTACTACGAGCAGTACTTC

d_gene: TRBD1
j_gene: TRBJ2-6
v_gene: TRBV5-6
abundance: NA
CDR3aa: CASSLAGGSGANVLTF
CDR3nt: TGTGCCAGCAGCTTGGCAGGGGGCTCTGGGGCCAACGTCCTGACTTTC

d_gene: NA
j_gene: TRBJ2-5
v_gene: TRBV9
abundance: NA
CDR3aa: CASSVGVVAAAETQYF
CDR3nt: TGTGCCAGCAGCGTAGGGGTGGTCGCAGCCGCAGAGACCCAGTACTTC

d_gene: TRBD1
j_gene: TRBJ2-7
v_gene: TRBV6-5
abundance: NA
CDR3aa: CASSTPGQGAYEQYF
CDR3nt: TGTGCCAGCAGTACGCCGGGACAGGGGGCATACGAGCAGTACTTC

d_gene: NA
j_gene: TRBJ1-2
v_gene: TRBV5-5
abundance: NA
CDR3aa: CASSLEPSAGYGYTF
CDR3nt: TGTGCCAGCAGCTTGGAACCATCTGCAGGGTATGGCTACACCTTC

d_gene: NA
j_gene: TRBJ2-4
v_gene: TRBV6-5
abundance: NA
CDR3aa: CASSYGTAKNIQYF
CDR3nt: TGTGCCAGCAGTTACGGTACAGCCAAAAACATTCAGTACTTC

d_gene: NA
j_gene: TRBJ1-1
v_gene: TRBV9
abundance: NA
CDR3aa: CASSGATNTEAFF
CDR3nt: TGTGCCAGCAGCGGGGCCACGAACACTGAAGCTTTCTTT

d_gene: NA
j_gene: TRBJ2-7
v_gene: TRBV9
abundance: NA
CDR3aa: CASSVGINRQYSYEQYF
CDR3nt: TGTGCCAGCAGCGTAGGGATAAATAGACAGTACTCCTACGAGCAGTACTTC

d_gene: TRBD1
j_gene: TRBJ1-5
v_gene: TRBV7-2
abundance: once
CDR3aa: CASSLGQGGQPQHF
CDR3nt: TGTGCCAGCAGCTTGGGACAGGGTGGTCAGCCCCAGCATTTT

d_gene: NA
j_gene: TRBJ2-5
v_gene: TRBV18
abundance: NA
CDR3aa: CASSPQGKEETQYF
CDR3nt: TGTGCCAGCTCACCCCAGGGAAAGGAAGAGACCCAGTACTTC

d_gene: NA
j_gene: TRBJ2-1
v_gene: TRBV1
abundance: NA
CDR3aa: CTSSQPLEAGGVNEQFF
CDR3nt: TGCACCAGCAGCCAACCTTTGGAAGCGGGAGGTGTTAATGAGCAGTTCTTC

d_gene: NA
j_gene: TRBJ1-2
v_gene: TRBV6-5
abundance: NA
CDR3aa: CASSYSGQAGYTF
CDR3nt: TGTGCCAGCAGTTACAGCGGGCAGGCTGGCTACACCTTC

d_gene: NA
j_gene: TRBJ2-2
v_gene: TRBV5-1
abundance: NA
CDR3aa: CASGPRQVGVTGELFF
CDR3nt: TGCGCCAGCGGGCCCCGACAGGTCGGGGTGACCGGGGAGCTGTTTTTT

d_gene: NA
j_gene: TRBJ1-1
v_gene: TRBV25-1
abundance: NA
CDR3aa: CASSESRGAGTEAFF
CDR3nt: TGTGCCAGCAGTGAATCTAGGGGCGCGGGCACTGAAGCTTTCTTT

d_gene: TRBD2
j_gene: TRBJ2-7
v_gene: TRBV4-1
abundance: NA
CDR3aa: CASSAAGAYEQYF
CDR3nt: TGCGCCAGTTCTGCAGCGGGAGCCTACGAGCAGTACTTC

d_gene: TRBD2
j_gene: TRBJ2-3
v_gene: TRBV7-2
abundance: NA
CDR3aa: CASSHRTSGRTDTQYF
CDR3nt: TGTGCCAGCAGCCACCGGACTAGCGGGAGAACAGATACGCAGTATTTT

d_gene: NA
j_gene: TRBJ1-2
v_gene: TRBV5-1
abundance: NA
CDR3aa: CASSLADTGRRYTF
CDR3nt: TGCGCCAGCAGCTTGGCCGATACAGGGAGGCGCTACACCTTC